This T cell receptor beta chain is drawn from a study of beta chain features in type 1 diabetes. Looking at the study overall: Healthy donors, compared against patients, showed similar age, gender and cell yields. Notes on the study in general: Type 1 diabetes patients had TCRB CDR3s that were shorter (moderately but significantly so) in all four CD4+ subsets.

Germline V CDR1 and CDR2: SGHVS, FQNEAQ. The CDR3 contains 16 residues. With 8 bases clipped from V and 5 bases from J, the junction kept 11 bases outside the gene matches. Every isolated RNA sample was fully reverse transcribed, so sequencing captured expressed TCRB transcripts. Assay: immunoSEQ multiplex PCR; the TCRdb copy retains only in-frame clones and omits some. The table records around 360,000 clones, 10% to 15% of them present only once. This clone was detected a few times. As yet, its antigen is unknown. This chain connects TRBV7-8 to TRBJ2-3, with 12 bases that match TRBD2. The TCR originated in a woman aged 18-29 years with type 1 diabetes. Sequencing was performed on naive CD4+ T cells from blood. This CDR3 is CASHELAGGRLDTQYF. The CDR3 DNA sequence: TGTGCCAGCCATGAGCTAGCGGGAGGGCGTCTAGATACGCAGTATTTT.